This T cell receptor beta chain was observed in a study of T cell responses to AZD1222 COVID-19 vaccine. Turning to the study itself: Second-dose recipients at about 4 or about 12 weeks were treated as one pooled group.

V shed 6 bases, J shed 0 bases, and the junction held 13 bases outside the gene matches. Germline lookup yields CDR1 LNHDA and CDR2 SQIVND (reference sequence). This CDR3 contains 17 residues. The data were produced by immunoSEQ multiplex PCR, yet TCRdb's version contains in-frame clones alone and is incomplete. The repertoire consists of about 150,000 clones, with roughly nine tenths occurring once and the leading ten covering around 3.8%. The source of this sequence is an adult in good health. This rearrangement joins TRBV19 to TRBJ1-2, with 7 positions matching TRBD1. The specimen comprised peripheral blood, sampled on day 0 of AZD1222 vaccination. CDR3 DNA: TGTGCCAGTAGGAGGGGGCAGGGGGTCTCATCTAACTATGGCTACACCTTC. Amino acid sequence: CASRRGQGVSSNYGYTF.